This T cell receptor beta chain was sequenced in a study of T cells in Graves' hyperthyroidism and ophthalmopathy. Clinical symptoms, serum thyroxine, TRAb, thyroid ultrasound and orbital computed tomography established diagnosis. Study-wide points: The model forecast ophthalmopathy, anticipating it by a median around 6.4 months before onset.

The TCR beta CDR3 regions underwent amplification using RNA transcripts as the source. TCR CDR3 underwent first-round RT-PCR with the HTBI primer set. MiXCR was run by TCRdb on the multiplex PCR reads, yielding one entry per CDR3 protein. The sample includes about 530,000 distinct CDR3 sequences, 15% to 20% seen only once; the top ten take approximately 18%. Ten or more counts support this clonotype. Its antigen is unidentified. The germline V and J ends were trimmed by 5 bases and 5 bases, with 12 bases remaining between them. In germline, CDR1 is SGHVS, CDR2 FQNEAQ. The CDR3 extends over 13 amino acids.

The clonotype comes from a young woman with Graves' ophthalmopathy. The source material was blood. The rearrangement links TRBV7-8 to TRBJ1-2; D unclear. The CDR3, as DNA: TGTGCCAGCAGCCCACCGGCCCGATATGGCTACACCTTC. It codes for CASSPPARYGYTF.